These T cell receptor beta chains were read from a single sample in a study of cytomegalovirus exposure and HLA in healthy donors. Only in-frame clones appear in the TCRdb table, and some are missing; sequencing was by immunoSEQ multiplex PCR. The sample consists of 170,000 or so clones, 80% to 85% of them appearing once. Sequencing used PBMCs. These TCRs come from a man aged 45-65 years in good health and CMV-seronegative. The CDR3 runs from the conserved cysteine through the conserved F or W. D genes are given only for firm matches. Only part of the rows carry a size: once, few, many, or a class if the clone is expanded.

j_call: TRBJ1-3; d_call: -; v_call: TRBV5-8; clone_size: -; cdr3_aa: CASSLSGNTIYF; cdr3_nt: TGTGCCAGCAGCCTCTCTGGAAACACCATATATTTT
j_call: TRBJ2-2; d_call: TRBD1; v_call: TRBV7-9; clone_size: -; cdr3_aa: CASSPPGQGFGELFF; cdr3_nt: TGTGCCAGCAGCCCCCCGGGACAGGGGTTTGGGGAGCTGTTTTTT
j_call: TRBJ1-1; d_call: -; v_call: TRBV7-7; clone_size: -; cdr3_aa: CASAVPPNTEAFF; cdr3_nt: TGTGCTAGCGCAGTGCCCCCGAACACTGAAGCTTTCTTT
j_call: TRBJ1-1; d_call: -; v_call: TRBV21-1; clone_size: -; cdr3_aa: CASRKEPGGGWMNTEAFF; cdr3_nt: TGTGCCAGCAGAAAAGAGCCAGGGGGCGGTTGGATGAACACTGAAGCTTTCTTT
j_call: TRBJ1-1; d_call: TRBD1; v_call: TRBV5-1; clone_size: few; cdr3_aa: CASSGGTGRGLNTEAFF; cdr3_nt: TGCGCCAGCAGCGGAGGGACAGGGAGGGGGTTAAACACTGAAGCTTTCTTT
j_call: TRBJ1-1; d_call: -; v_call: TRBV20-1; clone_size: -; cdr3_aa: CSASRGREAFF; cdr3_nt: TGCAGTGCTAGCCGAGGGAGGGAAGCTTTCTTT
j_call: TRBJ2-3; d_call: TRBD2; v_call: TRBV28; clone_size: -; cdr3_aa: CASSPLGLAGKTDTQYF; cdr3_nt: TGTGCCAGCAGTCCCCTCGGACTAGCGGGGAAGACAGATACGCAGTATTTT
j_call: TRBJ1-1; d_call: -; v_call: TRBV18; clone_size: -; cdr3_aa: CASSPSLRVDYEAFF; cdr3_nt: TGTGCCAGCTCACCGAGCTTGAGGGTTGACTATGAAGCTTTCTTT
j_call: TRBJ2-1; d_call: TRBD2; v_call: TRBV2; clone_size: -; cdr3_aa: CASTGPSGFYNEQFF; cdr3_nt: TGTGCCAGCACAGGGCCTAGCGGGTTCTACAATGAGCAGTTCTTC
j_call: TRBJ1-5; d_call: -; v_call: TRBV19; clone_size: -; cdr3_aa: CASRPTGRGNQPQHF; cdr3_nt: TGTGCCAGTAGGCCCACAGGGAGGGGGAATCAGCCCCAGCATTTT
j_call: TRBJ2-6; d_call: -; v_call: TRBV9; clone_size: -; cdr3_aa: CASSLQGSVLTF; cdr3_nt: TGTGCCAGCAGCTTGCAGGGATCGGTCCTGACTTTC
j_call: TRBJ2-7; d_call: -; v_call: TRBV7-8; clone_size: -; cdr3_aa: CASSLYRETYEQYF; cdr3_nt: TGTGCCAGCAGCTTGTACAGGGAAACTTACGAGCAGTACTTC
j_call: TRBJ2-7; d_call: -; v_call: TRBV14; clone_size: -; cdr3_aa: CASSRQGPPGEQYF; cdr3_nt: TGTGCCAGCAGCCGCCAAGGCCCTCCGGGAGAGCAGTACTTC
j_call: TRBJ2-1; d_call: -; v_call: TRBV19; clone_size: -; cdr3_aa: CASSIGPGLNYNEQFF; cdr3_nt: TGTGCCAGTAGTATAGGTCCTGGACTAAACTACAATGAGCAGTTCTTC
j_call: TRBJ2-1; d_call: TRBD2; v_call: TRBV11-2; clone_size: -; cdr3_aa: CASSLEPRSGVVAYNEQFF; cdr3_nt: TGTGCCAGCAGCTTAGAACCCAGGAGCGGGGTGGTGGCCTACAATGAGCAGTTCTTC
j_call: TRBJ1-5; d_call: TRBD1; v_call: TRBV6-1; clone_size: -; cdr3_aa: CASSEGTGMAQHF; cdr3_nt: TGTGCCAGCAGTGAAGGGACAGGGATGGCCCAGCATTTT
j_call: TRBJ2-7; d_call: TRBD2; v_call: TRBV19; clone_size: -; cdr3_aa: CASSRKREGLHEQYF; cdr3_nt: TGTGCCAGTAGTAGGAAGCGGGAGGGCCTCCACGAGCAGTACTTC
j_call: TRBJ2-3; d_call: -; v_call: TRBV9; clone_size: -; cdr3_aa: CASSALPESVADTQYF; cdr3_nt: TGTGCCAGCAGCGCCCTACCGGAGTCAGTAGCAGATACGCAGTATTTT
j_call: TRBJ2-2; d_call: TRBD1; v_call: TRBV6-1; clone_size: -; cdr3_aa: CAIYQGVSGELFF; cdr3_nt: TGTGCCATCTATCAGGGGGTGTCCGGGGAGCTGTTTTTT
j_call: TRBJ2-3; d_call: -; v_call: TRBV6-5; clone_size: -; cdr3_aa: CASTGGQTDTQYF; cdr3_nt: TGTGCCAGCACGGGGGGCCAGACAGATACGCAGTATTTT
j_call: TRBJ1-5; d_call: TRBD1; v_call: TRBV7-9; clone_size: -; cdr3_aa: CASSPGGFQPQHF; cdr3_nt: TGTGCCAGCAGCCCAGGGGGCTTTCAGCCCCAGCATTTT
j_call: TRBJ2-7; d_call: TRBD2; v_call: TRBV7-8; clone_size: once; cdr3_aa: CASSSGSAGVEEQYF; cdr3_nt: TGTGCCAGCAGCTCTGGCTCAGCGGGAGTGGAGGAGCAGTACTTC
j_call: TRBJ1-1; d_call: TRBD1; v_call: TRBV19; clone_size: few; cdr3_aa: CASRTTGPEAFF; cdr3_nt: TGTGCCAGTAGGACGACAGGGCCTGAAGCTTTCTTT
j_call: TRBJ2-2; d_call: -; v_call: TRBV7-9; clone_size: -; cdr3_aa: CASSSWGRSTGELFF; cdr3_nt: TGTGCCAGCAGCTCCTGGGGGCGCAGCACCGGGGAGCTGTTTTTT
j_call: TRBJ1-6; d_call: -; v_call: TRBV11-2; clone_size: -; cdr3_aa: CASSLSRGNSPLHF; cdr3_nt: TGTGCCAGCAGCTTATCCAGGGGTAATTCACCCCTCCACTTT
j_call: TRBJ2-5; d_call: TRBD2; v_call: TRBV9; clone_size: -; cdr3_aa: CASSEGVAGGQKTQYF; cdr3_nt: TGTGCCAGCAGCGAAGGGGTAGCGGGGGGGCAAAAGACCCAGTACTTC
j_call: TRBJ2-2; d_call: TRBD2; v_call: TRBV2; clone_size: -; cdr3_aa: CASRISGLRTGELFF; cdr3_nt: TGTGCCAGCAGGATTAGCGGGTTACGCACCGGGGAGCTGTTTTTT
j_call: TRBJ1-4; d_call: -; v_call: TRBV28; clone_size: -; cdr3_aa: CASSTDRATNEKLFF; cdr3_nt: TGTGCCAGCAGTACGGACAGAGCAACTAATGAAAAACTGTTTTTT
j_call: TRBJ1-1; d_call: -; v_call: TRBV5-6; clone_size: few; cdr3_aa: CASSLLGRDMNTEAFF; cdr3_nt: TGTGCCAGCAGCTTGCTGGGGCGTGACATGAACACTGAAGCTTTCTTT
j_call: TRBJ1-3; d_call: -; v_call: TRBV5-4; clone_size: -; cdr3_aa: CASGVDRQIAGNTIYF; cdr3_nt: TGTGCCAGCGGAGTGGACAGACAGATAGCTGGAAACACCATATATTTT
j_call: TRBJ2-3; d_call: -; v_call: TRBV5-1; clone_size: few; cdr3_aa: CASSYEDRLTDTQYF; cdr3_nt: TGCGCCAGCAGCTACGAGGATCGCCTCACAGATACGCAGTATTTT
j_call: TRBJ2-7; d_call: TRBD1; v_call: TRBV5-5; clone_size: -; cdr3_aa: CASSLGARGLSYEQYF; cdr3_nt: TGTGCCAGCAGCTTGGGGGCCAGGGGGCTTTCGTACGAGCAGTACTTC
j_call: TRBJ2-5; d_call: -; v_call: TRBV6-6; clone_size: -; cdr3_aa: CASNPNLREAQYF; cdr3_nt: TGTGCCAGCAATCCGAACTTGCGAGAGGCCCAGTACTTC
j_call: TRBJ2-3; d_call: -; v_call: TRBV7-7; clone_size: -; cdr3_aa: CASSLGTGFIDTQYF; cdr3_nt: TGTGCTAGCAGCCTAGGTACAGGGTTTATAGATACGCAGTATTTT
j_call: TRBJ2-7; d_call: -; v_call: TRBV4-2; clone_size: -; cdr3_aa: CASSQVDTLEQYF; cdr3_nt: TGTGCCAGCAGCCAAGTGGACACCCTAGAGCAGTACTTC
j_call: TRBJ2-3; d_call: TRBD2; v_call: TRBV20-1; clone_size: few; cdr3_aa: CSARERGRLYF; cdr3_nt: TGCAGTGCTAGAGAACGCGGGAGGTTGTATTTT
j_call: TRBJ2-5; d_call: TRBD1; v_call: TRBV2; clone_size: -; cdr3_aa: CASSESTGGAETQYF; cdr3_nt: TGTGCCAGCAGTGAATCGACAGGGGGCGCAGAGACCCAGTACTTC
j_call: TRBJ2-1; d_call: TRBD2; v_call: TRBV27; clone_size: -; cdr3_aa: CASSPLTSGRLASYNEQFF; cdr3_nt: TGTGCCAGCAGTCCACTGACTAGCGGGAGGTTAGCGTCCTACAATGAGCAGTTCTTC
j_call: TRBJ2-7; d_call: -; v_call: TRBV6-5; clone_size: few; cdr3_aa: CASSPTGPEQYF; cdr3_nt: TGTGCCAGCAGTCCGACAGGCCCCGAGCAGTACTTC
j_call: TRBJ2-2; d_call: -; v_call: TRBV6-5; clone_size: -; cdr3_aa: CASTPSGTGELFF; cdr3_nt: TGTGCCAGCACCCCCTCGGGCACCGGGGAGCTGTTTTTT
j_call: TRBJ2-7; d_call: TRBD1; v_call: TRBV6-6; clone_size: -; cdr3_aa: CASSLARGHLSYEQYF; cdr3_nt: TGTGCCAGCAGTTTAGCCAGGGGGCACCTCTCCTACGAGCAGTACTTC
j_call: TRBJ1-2; d_call: -; v_call: TRBV28; clone_size: -; cdr3_aa: CASTPGYGYTF; cdr3_nt: TGTGCCAGCACCCCCGGGTATGGCTACACCTTC
j_call: TRBJ2-3; d_call: -; v_call: TRBV7-3; clone_size: -; cdr3_aa: CASSLNGVPTDTQYF; cdr3_nt: TGTGCCAGCAGCTTAAACGGGGTACCCACAGATACGCAGTATTTT
j_call: TRBJ2-5; d_call: TRBD1; v_call: TRBV5-6; clone_size: -; cdr3_aa: CASSSWDRVTGAQYF; cdr3_nt: TGTGCCAGCAGCTCGTGGGACAGGGTAACGGGGGCCCAGTACTTC
j_call: TRBJ2-7; d_call: -; v_call: TRBV7-8; clone_size: -; cdr3_aa: CASSLAGQIYEQYF; cdr3_nt: TGTGCCAGCAGCTTAGCTGGACAGATTTACGAGCAGTACTTC
j_call: TRBJ2-7; d_call: TRBD1; v_call: TRBV28; clone_size: -; cdr3_aa: CASSLQGVYEQYF; cdr3_nt: TGTGCCAGCAGCCTACAGGGGGTGTACGAGCAGTACTTC
j_call: TRBJ1-4; d_call: -; v_call: TRBV7-8; clone_size: -; cdr3_aa: CASSRTWEKLFF; cdr3_nt: TGTGCCAGCAGCCGGACATGGGAAAAACTGTTTTTT
j_call: TRBJ1-2; d_call: -; v_call: TRBV4-3; clone_size: few; cdr3_aa: CASSQESGPDSYGYTF; cdr3_nt: TGCGCCAGCAGCCAAGAGTCAGGGCCAGACAGCTATGGCTACACCTTC
j_call: TRBJ2-5; d_call: TRBD2; v_call: TRBV7-2; clone_size: few; cdr3_aa: CASSLGLAGGGQETQYF; cdr3_nt: TGTGCCAGCAGCTTAGGACTAGCGGGAGGGGGACAAGAGACCCAGTACTTC
j_call: TRBJ2-3; d_call: TRBD1; v_call: TRBV15; clone_size: -; cdr3_aa: CATSRGGQGGTDTQYF; cdr3_nt: TGTGCCACCAGCAGAGGGGGACAGGGAGGCACAGATACGCAGTATTTT
j_call: TRBJ2-2; d_call: -; v_call: TRBV7-6; clone_size: -; cdr3_aa: CASSPGGELNTGELFF; cdr3_nt: TGTGCCAGCAGCCCCGGCGGGGAACTCAACACAGGGGAGCTGTTTTTT